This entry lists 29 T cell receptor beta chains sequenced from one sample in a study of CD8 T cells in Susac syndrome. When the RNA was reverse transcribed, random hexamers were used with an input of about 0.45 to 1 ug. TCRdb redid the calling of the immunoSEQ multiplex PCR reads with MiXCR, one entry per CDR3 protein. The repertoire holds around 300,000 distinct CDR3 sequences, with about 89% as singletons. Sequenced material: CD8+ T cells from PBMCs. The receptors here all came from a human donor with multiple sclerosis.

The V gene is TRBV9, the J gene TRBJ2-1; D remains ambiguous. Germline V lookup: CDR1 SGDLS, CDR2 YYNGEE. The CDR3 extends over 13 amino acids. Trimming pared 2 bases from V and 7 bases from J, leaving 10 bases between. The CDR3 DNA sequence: TGTGCCAGCAGCGTGGCCTTGGCAAATGAGCAGTTCTTC. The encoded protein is CASSVALANEQFF.

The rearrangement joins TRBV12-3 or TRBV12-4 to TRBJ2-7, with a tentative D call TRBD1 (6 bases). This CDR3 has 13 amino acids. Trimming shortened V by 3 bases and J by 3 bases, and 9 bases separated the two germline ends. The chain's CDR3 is CASSLTTGYEQYF. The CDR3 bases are TGTGCCAGCAGTTTGACGACAGGCTACGAGCAGTACTTC.

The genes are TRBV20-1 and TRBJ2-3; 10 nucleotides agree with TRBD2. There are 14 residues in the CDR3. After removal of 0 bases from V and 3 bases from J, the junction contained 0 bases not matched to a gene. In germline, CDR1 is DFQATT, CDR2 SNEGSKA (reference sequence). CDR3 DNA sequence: TGCAGTGCTAGAGAACTAGCGGGAACAGATACGCAGTATTTT. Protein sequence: CSARELAGTDTQYF.

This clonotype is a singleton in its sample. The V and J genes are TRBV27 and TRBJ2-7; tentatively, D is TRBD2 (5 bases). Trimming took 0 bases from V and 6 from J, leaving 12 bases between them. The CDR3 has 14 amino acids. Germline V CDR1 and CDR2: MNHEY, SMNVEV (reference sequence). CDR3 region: CASSLSRGLSEQYF. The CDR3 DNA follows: TGTGCCAGCAGTTTATCTCGCGGGCTGAGCGAGCAGTACTTC.

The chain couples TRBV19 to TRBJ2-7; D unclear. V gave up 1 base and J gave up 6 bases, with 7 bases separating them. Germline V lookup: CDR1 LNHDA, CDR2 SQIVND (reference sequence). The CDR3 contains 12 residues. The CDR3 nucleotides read TGTGCCAGTAGTATAGGACACTCCGAGCAGTACTTC. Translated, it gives CASSIGHSEQYF.

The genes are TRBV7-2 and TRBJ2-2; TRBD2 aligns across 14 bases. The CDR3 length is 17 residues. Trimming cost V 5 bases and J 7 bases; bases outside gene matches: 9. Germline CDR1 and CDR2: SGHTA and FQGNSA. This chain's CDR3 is CASSIGLAGGIDGELFF. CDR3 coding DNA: TGTGCCAGCAGCATTGGACTAGCGGGAGGCATCGACGGGGAGCTGTTTTTT.

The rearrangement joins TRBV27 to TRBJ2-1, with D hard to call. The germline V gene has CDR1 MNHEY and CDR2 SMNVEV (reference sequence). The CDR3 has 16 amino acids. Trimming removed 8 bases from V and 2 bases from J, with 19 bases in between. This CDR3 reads CASSHDLVPTYNEQFF. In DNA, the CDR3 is TGTGCCAGCTCCCATGACCTCGTTCCCACCTACAATGAGCAGTTCTTC.

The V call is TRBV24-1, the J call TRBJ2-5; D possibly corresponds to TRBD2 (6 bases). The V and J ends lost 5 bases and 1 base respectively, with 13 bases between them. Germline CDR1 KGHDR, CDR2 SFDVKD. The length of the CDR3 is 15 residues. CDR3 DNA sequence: TGTGCCACCAGTGTTACGGGAGAACTCCAAGAGACCCAGTACTTC. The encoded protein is CATSVTGELQETQYF.

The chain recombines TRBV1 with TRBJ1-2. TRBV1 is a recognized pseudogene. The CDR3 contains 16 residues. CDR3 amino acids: CTSSRPLGASNYGYTF. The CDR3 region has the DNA TGCACCAGCAGCCGTCCCCTAGGAGCCTCTAACTATGGCTACACCTTC.

In DNA form, the CDR3 reads TGTGCCAGCAGTTGGGGACAGGGTGGTCAAGAGACCCAGTACTTC. It yields the protein CASSWGQGGQETQYF. The chain joins TRBV27 to TRBJ2-5; 9 bases are shared with TRBD1. After removal of 4 bases from V and 2 bases from J, the junction contained 5 bases not matched to a gene. Germline lookup yields CDR1 MNHEY and CDR2 SMNVEV (reference sequence). CDR3 length: 15 amino acids.

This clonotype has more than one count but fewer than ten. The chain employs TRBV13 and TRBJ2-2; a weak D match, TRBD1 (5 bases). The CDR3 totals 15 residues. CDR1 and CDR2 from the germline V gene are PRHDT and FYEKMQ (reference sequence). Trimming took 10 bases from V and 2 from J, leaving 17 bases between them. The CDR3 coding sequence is TGTGCCACCACCGACGGACACCCAAACACCGGGGAGCTGTTTTTT. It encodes CATTDGHPNTGELFF.

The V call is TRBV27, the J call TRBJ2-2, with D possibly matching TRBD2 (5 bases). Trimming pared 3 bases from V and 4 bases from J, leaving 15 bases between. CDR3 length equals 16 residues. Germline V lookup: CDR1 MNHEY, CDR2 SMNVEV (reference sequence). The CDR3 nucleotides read TGTGCCAGCAGTTTTTTGGCTAGCAAGGGCACCGGGGAGCTGTTTTTT. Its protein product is CASSFLASKGTGELFF.

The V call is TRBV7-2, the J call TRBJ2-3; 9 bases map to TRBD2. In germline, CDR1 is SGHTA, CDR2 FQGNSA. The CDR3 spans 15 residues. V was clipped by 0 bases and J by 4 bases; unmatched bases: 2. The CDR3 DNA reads TGTGCCAGCAGCTTAGCGGTAGCGGGAGCAGATACGCAGTATTTT. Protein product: CASSLAVAGADTQYF.

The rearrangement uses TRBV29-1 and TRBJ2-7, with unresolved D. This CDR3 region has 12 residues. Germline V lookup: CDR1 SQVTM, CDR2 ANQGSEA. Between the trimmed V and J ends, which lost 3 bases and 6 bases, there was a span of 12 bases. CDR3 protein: CSVESGLLEQYF. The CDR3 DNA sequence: TGCAGCGTTGAGAGTGGGCTTCTCGAGCAGTACTTC.

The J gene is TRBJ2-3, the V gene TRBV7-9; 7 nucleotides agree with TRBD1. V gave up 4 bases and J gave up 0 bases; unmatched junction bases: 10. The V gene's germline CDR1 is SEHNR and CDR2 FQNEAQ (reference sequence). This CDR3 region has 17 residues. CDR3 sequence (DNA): TGTGCCAGCAGCTCTCTTCAATCGGACAGGAGCACAGATACGCAGTATTTT. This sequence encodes CASSSLQSDRSTDTQYF.

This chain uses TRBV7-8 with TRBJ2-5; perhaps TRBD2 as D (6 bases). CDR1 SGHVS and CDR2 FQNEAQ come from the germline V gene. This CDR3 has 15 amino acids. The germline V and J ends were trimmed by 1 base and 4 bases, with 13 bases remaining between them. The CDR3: CASSLVTEGLETQYF. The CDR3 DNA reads TGTGCCAGCAGCTTAGTAACGGAGGGCCTAGAGACCCAGTACTTC.

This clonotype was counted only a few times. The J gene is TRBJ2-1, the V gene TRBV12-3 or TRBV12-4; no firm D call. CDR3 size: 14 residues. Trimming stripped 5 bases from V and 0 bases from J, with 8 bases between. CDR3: CASSPDGSYNEQFF. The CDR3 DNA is TGTGCCAGCAGTCCCGATGGCTCCTACAATGAGCAGTTCTTC.

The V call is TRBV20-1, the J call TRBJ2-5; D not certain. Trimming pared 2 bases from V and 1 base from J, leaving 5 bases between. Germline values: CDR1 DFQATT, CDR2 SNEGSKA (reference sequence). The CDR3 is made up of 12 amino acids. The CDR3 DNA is TGCAGTGCTAGAAACAGCCAAGAGACCCAGTACTTC. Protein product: CSARNSQETQYF.

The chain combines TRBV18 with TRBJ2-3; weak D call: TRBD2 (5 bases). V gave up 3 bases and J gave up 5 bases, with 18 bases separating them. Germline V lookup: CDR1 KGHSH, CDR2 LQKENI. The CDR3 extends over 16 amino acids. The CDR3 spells CASSPPLTGIIDTQYF. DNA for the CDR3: TGTGCCAGCTCACCTCCACTGACGGGGATAATAGATACGCAGTATTTT.

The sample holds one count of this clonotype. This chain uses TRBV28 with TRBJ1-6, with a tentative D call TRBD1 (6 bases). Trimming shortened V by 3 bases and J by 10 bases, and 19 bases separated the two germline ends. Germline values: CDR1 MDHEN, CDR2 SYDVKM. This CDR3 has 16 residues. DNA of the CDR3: TGTGCCAGCAGTTTTGGGGGGGCGGTAGGTGGGTCACCCCTCCACTTT. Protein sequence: CASSFGGAVGGSPLHF.

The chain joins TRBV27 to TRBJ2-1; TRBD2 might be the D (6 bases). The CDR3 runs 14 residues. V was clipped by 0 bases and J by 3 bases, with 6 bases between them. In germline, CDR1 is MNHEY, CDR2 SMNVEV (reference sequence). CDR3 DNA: TGTGCCAGCAGTTTATCGACTAGCTACAATGAGCAGTTCTTC. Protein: CASSLSTSYNEQFF.

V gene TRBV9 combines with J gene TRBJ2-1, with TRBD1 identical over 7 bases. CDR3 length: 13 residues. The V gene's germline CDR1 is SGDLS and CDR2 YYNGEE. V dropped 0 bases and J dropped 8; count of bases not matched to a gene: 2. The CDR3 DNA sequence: TGTGCCAGCAGCGTAGGACAGGGATATGAGCAGTTCTTC. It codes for CASSVGQGYEQFF.

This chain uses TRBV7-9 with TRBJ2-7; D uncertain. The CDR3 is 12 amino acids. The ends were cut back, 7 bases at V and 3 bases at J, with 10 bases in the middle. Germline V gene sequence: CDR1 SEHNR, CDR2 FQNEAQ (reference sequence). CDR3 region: CASTRMNYEQYF. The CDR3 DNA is TGTGCCAGCACCCGGATGAACTACGAGCAGTACTTC.

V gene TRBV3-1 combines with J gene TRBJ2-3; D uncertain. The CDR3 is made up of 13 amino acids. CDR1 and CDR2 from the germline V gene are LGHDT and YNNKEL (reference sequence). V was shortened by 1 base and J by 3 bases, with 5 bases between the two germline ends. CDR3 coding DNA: TGTGCCAGCAGCCAAGTGACAACAGATACGCAGTATTTT. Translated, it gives CASSQVTTDTQYF.

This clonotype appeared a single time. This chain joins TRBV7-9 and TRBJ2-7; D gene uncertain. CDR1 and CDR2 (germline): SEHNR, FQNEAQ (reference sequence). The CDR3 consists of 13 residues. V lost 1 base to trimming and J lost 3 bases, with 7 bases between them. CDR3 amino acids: CASSLEDRYEQYF. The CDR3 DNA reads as TGTGCCAGCAGCTTAGAGGACCGCTACGAGCAGTACTTC.

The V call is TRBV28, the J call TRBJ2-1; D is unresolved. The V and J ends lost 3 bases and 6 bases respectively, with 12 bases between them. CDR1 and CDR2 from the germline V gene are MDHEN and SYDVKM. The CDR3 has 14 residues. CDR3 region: CASSLASRTNEQFF. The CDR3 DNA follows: TGTGCCAGCAGTTTGGCGTCTAGGACCAATGAGCAGTTCTTC.

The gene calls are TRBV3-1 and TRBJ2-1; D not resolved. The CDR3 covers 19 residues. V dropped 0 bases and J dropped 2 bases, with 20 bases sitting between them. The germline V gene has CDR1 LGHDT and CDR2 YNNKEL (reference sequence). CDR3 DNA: TGTGCCAGCAGCCAAGATTACAGCCGTTTGGAGAGCGCCTACAATGAGCAGTTCTTC. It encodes CASSQDYSRLESAYNEQFF.

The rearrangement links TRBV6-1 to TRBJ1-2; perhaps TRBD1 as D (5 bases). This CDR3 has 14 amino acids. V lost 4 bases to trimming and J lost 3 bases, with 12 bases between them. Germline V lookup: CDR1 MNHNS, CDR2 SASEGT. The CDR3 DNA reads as TGTGCCAGCAGTGGGGGCTCCAGCGACTATGGCTACACCTTC. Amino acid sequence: CASSGGSSDYGYTF.

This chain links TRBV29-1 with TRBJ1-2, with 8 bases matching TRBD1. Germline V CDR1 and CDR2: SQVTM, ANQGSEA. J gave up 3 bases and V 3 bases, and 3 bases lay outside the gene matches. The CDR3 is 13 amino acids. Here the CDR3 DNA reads TGCAGCGTTGACCCGACAGGGGACTATGGCTACACCTTC. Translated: CSVDPTGDYGYTF.